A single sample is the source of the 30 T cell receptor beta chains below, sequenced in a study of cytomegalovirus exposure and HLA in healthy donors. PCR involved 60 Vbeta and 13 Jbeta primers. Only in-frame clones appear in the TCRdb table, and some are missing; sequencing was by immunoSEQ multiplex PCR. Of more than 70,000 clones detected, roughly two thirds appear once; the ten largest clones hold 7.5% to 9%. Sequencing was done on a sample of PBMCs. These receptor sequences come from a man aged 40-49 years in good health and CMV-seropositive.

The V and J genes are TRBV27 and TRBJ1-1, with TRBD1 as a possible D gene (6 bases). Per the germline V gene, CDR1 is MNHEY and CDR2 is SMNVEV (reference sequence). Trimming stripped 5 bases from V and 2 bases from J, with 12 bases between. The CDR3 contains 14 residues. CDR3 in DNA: TGTGCCAGCAGTGAACAGGGTATTAACACTGAAGCTTTCTTT. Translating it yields CASSEQGINTEAFF.

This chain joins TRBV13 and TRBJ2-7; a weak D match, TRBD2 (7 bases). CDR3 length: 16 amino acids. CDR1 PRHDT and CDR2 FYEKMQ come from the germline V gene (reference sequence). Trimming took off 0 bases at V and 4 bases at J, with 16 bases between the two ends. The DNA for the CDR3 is TGTGCCAGCAGCTTAGGCAAAGGGGGGGGGCCTTACGAGCAGTACTTC. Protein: CASSLGKGGGPYEQYF.

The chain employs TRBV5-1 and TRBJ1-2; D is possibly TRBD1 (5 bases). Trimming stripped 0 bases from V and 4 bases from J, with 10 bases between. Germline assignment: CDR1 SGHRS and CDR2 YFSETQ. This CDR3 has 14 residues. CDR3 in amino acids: CASSLEGKAYGYTF. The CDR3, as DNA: TGCGCCAGCAGCTTGGAGGGGAAAGCCTATGGCTACACCTTC.

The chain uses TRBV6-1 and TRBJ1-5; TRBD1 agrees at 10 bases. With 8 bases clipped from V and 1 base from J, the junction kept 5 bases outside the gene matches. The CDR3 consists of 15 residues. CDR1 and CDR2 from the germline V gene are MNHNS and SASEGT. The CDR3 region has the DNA TGTGCCAGCGGACAGGGGGTGGGGAGCAATCAGCCCCAGCATTTT. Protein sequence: CASGQGVGSNQPQHF.

The CDR3, as DNA: TGTGCCAGCAGTTTTCTGGGGGGGGCGCGGGAGACCCAGTACTTC. Protein: CASSFLGGARETQYF. This chain connects TRBV7-2 to TRBJ2-5, with a weak D call TRBD2 (7 bases). Germline V CDR1 and CDR2: SGHTA, FQGNSA. Trimming left V 6 bases short and J 5 bases short, with 19 bases between. The CDR3 contains 15 residues. Complete variable domain (other parts from reference TRBV7-2 and TRBJ2-5): GAGVSQSPSNKVTEKGKDVELRCDPISGHTALYWYRQSLGQGLEFLIYFQGNSAPDKSGLPSDRFSAERTGGSVSTLTIQRTQQEDSAVYLCASSFLGGARETQYFGPGTRLLVL.

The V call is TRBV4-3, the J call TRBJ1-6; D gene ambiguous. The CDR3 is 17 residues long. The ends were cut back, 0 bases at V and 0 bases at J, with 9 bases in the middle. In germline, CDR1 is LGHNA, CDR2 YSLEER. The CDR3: CASSQDPPSSYNSPLHF. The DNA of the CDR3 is TGCGCCAGCAGCCAAGATCCCCCCAGCTCCTATAATTCACCCCTCCACTTT.

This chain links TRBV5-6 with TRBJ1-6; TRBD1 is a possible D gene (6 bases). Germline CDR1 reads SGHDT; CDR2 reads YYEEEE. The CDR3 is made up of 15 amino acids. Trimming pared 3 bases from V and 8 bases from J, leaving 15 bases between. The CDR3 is CASSSLGGSDSPLHF. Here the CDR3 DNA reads TGTGCCAGCAGCTCTCTAGGGGGTTCGGATTCACCCCTCCACTTT.

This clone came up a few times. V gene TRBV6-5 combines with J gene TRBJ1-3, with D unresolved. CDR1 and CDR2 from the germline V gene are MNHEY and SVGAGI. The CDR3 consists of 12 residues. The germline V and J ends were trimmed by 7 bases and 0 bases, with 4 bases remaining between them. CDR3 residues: CASKSSGNTIYF. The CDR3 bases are TGTGCCAGCAAGAGCTCTGGAAACACCATATATTTT.

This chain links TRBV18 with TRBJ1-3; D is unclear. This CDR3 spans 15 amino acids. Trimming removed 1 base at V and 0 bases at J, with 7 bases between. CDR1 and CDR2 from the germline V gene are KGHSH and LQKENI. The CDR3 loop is CASSPRHNSGNTIYF. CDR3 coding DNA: TGTGCCAGCTCACCACGACACAACTCTGGAAACACCATATATTTT.

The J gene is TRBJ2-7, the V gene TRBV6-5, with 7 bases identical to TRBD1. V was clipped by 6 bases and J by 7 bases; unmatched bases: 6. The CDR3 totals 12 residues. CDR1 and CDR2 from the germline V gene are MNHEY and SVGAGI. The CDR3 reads CASRQGMKEQYF. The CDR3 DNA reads TGTGCCAGCAGACAGGGGATGAAGGAGCAGTACTTC.

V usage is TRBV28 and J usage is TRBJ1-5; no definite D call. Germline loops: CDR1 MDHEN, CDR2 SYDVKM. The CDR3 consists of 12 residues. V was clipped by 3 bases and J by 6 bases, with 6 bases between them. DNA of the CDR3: TGTGCCAGCAGTTTTCTTAGTCAGCCCCAGCATTTT. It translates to CASSFLSQPQHF.

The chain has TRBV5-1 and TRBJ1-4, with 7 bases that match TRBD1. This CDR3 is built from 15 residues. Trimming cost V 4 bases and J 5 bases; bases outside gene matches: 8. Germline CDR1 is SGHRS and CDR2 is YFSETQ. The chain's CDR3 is CASSGGTVNNEKLFF. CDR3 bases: TGCGCCAGCAGCGGGGGGACAGTTAACAATGAAAAACTGTTTTTT.

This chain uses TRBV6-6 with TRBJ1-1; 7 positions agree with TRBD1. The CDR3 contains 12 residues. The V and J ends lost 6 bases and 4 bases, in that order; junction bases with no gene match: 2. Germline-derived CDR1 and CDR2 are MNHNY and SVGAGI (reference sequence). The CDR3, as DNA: TGTGCCAGCAGGGGACAGAGCACTGAAGCTTTCTTT. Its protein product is CASRGQSTEAFF.

The CDR3 DNA sequence: TGTGCCAGCAGTTACGGGGGGGGGTCGGAAGCTTTCTTT. It encodes CASSYGGGSEAFF. V is TRBV6-5 and J is TRBJ1-1, with D possibly matching TRBD1 (5 bases). With 2 bases removed from V and 8 bases from J, the gap between germline ends came to 12 bases. Per germline, CDR1 MNHEY and CDR2 SVGAGI. This CDR3 region has 13 residues.

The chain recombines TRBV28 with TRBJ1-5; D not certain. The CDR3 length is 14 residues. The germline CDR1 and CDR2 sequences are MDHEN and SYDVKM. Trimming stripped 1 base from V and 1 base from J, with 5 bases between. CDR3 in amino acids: CASSLSGSNQPQHF. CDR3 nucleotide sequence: TGTGCCAGCAGTTTATCGGGGAGCAATCAGCCCCAGCATTTT.

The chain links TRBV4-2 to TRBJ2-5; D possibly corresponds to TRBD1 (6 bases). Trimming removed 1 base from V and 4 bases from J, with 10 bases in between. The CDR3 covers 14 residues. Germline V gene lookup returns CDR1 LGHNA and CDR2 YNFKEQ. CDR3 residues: CASSQGQGLETQYF. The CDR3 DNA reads TGTGCCAGCAGCCAAGGTCAGGGGTTAGAGACCCAGTACTTC.

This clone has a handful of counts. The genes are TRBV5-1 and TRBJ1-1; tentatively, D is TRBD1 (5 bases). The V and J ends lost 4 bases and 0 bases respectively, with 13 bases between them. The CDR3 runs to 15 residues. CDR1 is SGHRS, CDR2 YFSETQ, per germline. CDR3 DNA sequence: TGCGCCAGCAGCCCGGGGGTCCACTTGAACACTGAAGCTTTCTTT. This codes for CASSPGVHLNTEAFF.

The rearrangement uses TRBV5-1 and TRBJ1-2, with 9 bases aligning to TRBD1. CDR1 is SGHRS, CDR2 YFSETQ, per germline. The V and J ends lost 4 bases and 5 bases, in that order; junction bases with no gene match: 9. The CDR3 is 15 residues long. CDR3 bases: TGCGCCAGCAGCCCCGGGACAGGGCTCCTTTATGGCTACACCTTC. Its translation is CASSPGTGLLYGYTF.

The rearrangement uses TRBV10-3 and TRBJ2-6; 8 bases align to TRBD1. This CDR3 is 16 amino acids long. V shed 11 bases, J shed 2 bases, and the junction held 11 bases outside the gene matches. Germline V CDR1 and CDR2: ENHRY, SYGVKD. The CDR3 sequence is CAVERQGTAGANVLTF. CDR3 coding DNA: TGTGCCGTCGAAAGACAGGGGACGGCTGGGGCCAACGTCCTGACTTTC.

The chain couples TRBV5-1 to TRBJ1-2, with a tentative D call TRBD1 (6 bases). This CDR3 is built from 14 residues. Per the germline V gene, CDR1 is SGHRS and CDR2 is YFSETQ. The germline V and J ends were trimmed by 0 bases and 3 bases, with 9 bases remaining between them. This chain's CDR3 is CASSLAGADYGYTF. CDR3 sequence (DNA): TGCGCCAGCAGCTTGGCAGGGGCTGACTATGGCTACACCTTC.

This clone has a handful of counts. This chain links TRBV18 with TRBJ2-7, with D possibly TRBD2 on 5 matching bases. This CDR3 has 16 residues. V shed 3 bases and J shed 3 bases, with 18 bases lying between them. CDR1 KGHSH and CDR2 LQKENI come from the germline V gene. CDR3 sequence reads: CASSPSGSGSGYEQYF. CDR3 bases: TGTGCCAGCTCACCCAGTGGGAGTGGATCTGGCTACGAGCAGTACTTC.

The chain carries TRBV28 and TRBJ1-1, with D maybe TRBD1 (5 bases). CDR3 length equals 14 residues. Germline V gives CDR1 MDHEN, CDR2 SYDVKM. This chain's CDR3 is CLSQPSGGFSEAFF. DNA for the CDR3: TGTCTATCGCAACCCTCGGGGGGTTTTTCCGAAGCTTTCTTT.

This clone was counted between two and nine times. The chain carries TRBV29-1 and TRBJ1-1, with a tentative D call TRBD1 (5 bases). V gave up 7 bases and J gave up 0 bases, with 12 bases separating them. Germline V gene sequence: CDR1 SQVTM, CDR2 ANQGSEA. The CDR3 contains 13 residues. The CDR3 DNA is TGCAGCGCGGGGGGAAGGATGAACACTGAAGCTTTCTTT. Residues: CSAGGRMNTEAFF.

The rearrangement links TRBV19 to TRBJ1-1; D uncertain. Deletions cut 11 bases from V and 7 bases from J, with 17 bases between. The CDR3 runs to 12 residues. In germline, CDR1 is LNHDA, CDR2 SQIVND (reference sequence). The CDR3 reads CAVRELFGEAFF. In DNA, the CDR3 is TGTGCCGTACGGGAGCTTTTCGGTGAAGCTTTCTTT.

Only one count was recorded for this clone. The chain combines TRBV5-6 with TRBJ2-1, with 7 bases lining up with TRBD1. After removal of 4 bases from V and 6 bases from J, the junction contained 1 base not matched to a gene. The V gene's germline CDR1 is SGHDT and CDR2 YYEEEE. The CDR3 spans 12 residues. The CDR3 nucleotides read TGTGCCAGCAGCCGACAGGGCAATGAGCAGTTCTTC. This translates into CASSRQGNEQFF.

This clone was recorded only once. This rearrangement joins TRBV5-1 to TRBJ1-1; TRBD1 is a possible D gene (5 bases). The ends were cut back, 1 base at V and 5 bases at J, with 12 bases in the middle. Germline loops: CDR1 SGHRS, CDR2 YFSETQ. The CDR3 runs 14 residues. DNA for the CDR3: TGCGCCAGCAGCTTGAATCCAGGGAGGACTGAAGCTTTCTTT. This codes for CASSLNPGRTEAFF.

This chain's CDR3 is CASSWGLNQPQHF. The CDR3 DNA reads TGTGCCAGCAGCTGGGGACTTAATCAGCCCCAGCATTTT. This chain connects TRBV5-6 to TRBJ1-5; D is possibly TRBD1 (5 bases). CDR3 length equals 13 residues. Trimming stripped 3 bases from V and 4 bases from J, with 8 bases between. Per germline, CDR1 SGHDT and CDR2 YYEEEE.

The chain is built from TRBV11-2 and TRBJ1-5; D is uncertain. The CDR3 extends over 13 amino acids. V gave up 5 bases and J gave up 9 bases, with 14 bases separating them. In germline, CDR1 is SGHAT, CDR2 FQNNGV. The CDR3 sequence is CASSPDPRAPQHF. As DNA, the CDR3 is TGTGCCAGCAGCCCGGATCCGAGGGCGCCCCAGCATTTT.

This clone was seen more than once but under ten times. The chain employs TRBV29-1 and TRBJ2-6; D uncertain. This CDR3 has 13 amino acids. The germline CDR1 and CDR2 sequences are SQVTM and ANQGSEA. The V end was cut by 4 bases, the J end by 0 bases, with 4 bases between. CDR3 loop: CSVAVSGANVLTF. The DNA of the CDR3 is TGCAGCGTTGCTGTCTCTGGGGCCAACGTCCTGACTTTC.

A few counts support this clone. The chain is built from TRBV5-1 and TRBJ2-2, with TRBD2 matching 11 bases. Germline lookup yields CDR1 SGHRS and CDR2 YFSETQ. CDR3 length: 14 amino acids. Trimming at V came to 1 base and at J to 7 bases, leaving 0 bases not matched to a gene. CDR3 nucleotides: TGCGCCAGCAGCTTGACTAGCGGGGGCGGGGAGCTGTTTTTT. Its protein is CASSLTSGGGELFF.